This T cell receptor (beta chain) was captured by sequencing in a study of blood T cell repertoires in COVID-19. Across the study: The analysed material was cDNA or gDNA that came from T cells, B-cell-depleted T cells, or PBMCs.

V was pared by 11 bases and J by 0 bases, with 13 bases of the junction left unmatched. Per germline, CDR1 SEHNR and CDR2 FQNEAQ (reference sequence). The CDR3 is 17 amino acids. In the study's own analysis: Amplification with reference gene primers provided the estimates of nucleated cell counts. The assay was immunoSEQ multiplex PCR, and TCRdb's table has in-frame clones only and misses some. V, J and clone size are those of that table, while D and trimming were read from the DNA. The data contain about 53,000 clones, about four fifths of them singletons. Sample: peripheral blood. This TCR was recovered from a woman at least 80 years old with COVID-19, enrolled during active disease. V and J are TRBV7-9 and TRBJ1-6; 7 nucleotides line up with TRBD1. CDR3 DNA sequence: TGTGCCGCAGCAGGGACAGAAACTATCTCCTATAATTCACCCCTCCACTTT. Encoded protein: CAAAGTETISYNSPLHF.